This T cell receptor (beta chain) was observed in a study of response to subunit inactivated influenza vaccine. Points from the study as a whole: Researchers suggested that each seasonal influenza vaccination recruits few new T cells.

In regard to this clonotype: Its specificity is not known.

Germline CDR1 reads LNHNV; CDR2 reads YYDKDF (reference sequence). The germline V and J ends were trimmed by 0 bases and 8 bases, with 14 bases remaining between them. The CDR3 runs 15 residues. One entry per CDR3 protein results from TCRdb running MiXCR on the RT-PCR reads. The sample records some 500,000 distinct CDR3 sequences, about 17% being singletons. The TCR comes from a man aged 45-69 years who received an inactivated influenza vaccine. The rearrangement uses TRBV15 and TRBJ2-4; D is perhaps TRBD1 (5 bases). The starting material was CD4+ T cells sorted from PBMCs, obtained about 23 months after vaccination. CDR3 bases: TGTGCCACCAGCAGAGATAGGGCAGGGTGGGACATTCAGTACTTC. Translated, it gives CATSRDRAGWDIQYF.